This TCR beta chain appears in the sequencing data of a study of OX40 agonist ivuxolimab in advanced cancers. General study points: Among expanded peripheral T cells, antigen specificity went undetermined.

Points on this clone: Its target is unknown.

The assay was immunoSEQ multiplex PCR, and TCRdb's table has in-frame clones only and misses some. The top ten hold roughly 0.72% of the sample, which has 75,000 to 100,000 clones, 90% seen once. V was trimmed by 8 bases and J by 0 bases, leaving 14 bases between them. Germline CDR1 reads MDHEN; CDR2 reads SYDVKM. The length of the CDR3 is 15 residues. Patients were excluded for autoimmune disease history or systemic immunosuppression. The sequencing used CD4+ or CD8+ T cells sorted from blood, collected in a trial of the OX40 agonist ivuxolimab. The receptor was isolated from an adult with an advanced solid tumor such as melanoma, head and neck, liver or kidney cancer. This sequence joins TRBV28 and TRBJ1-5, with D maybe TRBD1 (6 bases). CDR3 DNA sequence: TGTGCCAGCCGAAACTACAGGGATAGCAATCAGCCCCAGCATTTT. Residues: CASRNYRDSNQPQHF. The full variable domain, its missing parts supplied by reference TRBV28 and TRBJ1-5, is DVKVTQSSRYLVKRTGEKVFLECVQDMDHENMFWYRQDPGLGLRLIYFSYDVKMKEKGDIPEGYSVSREKKERFSLILESASTNQTSMYLCASRNYRDSNQPQHFGDGTRLSIL.